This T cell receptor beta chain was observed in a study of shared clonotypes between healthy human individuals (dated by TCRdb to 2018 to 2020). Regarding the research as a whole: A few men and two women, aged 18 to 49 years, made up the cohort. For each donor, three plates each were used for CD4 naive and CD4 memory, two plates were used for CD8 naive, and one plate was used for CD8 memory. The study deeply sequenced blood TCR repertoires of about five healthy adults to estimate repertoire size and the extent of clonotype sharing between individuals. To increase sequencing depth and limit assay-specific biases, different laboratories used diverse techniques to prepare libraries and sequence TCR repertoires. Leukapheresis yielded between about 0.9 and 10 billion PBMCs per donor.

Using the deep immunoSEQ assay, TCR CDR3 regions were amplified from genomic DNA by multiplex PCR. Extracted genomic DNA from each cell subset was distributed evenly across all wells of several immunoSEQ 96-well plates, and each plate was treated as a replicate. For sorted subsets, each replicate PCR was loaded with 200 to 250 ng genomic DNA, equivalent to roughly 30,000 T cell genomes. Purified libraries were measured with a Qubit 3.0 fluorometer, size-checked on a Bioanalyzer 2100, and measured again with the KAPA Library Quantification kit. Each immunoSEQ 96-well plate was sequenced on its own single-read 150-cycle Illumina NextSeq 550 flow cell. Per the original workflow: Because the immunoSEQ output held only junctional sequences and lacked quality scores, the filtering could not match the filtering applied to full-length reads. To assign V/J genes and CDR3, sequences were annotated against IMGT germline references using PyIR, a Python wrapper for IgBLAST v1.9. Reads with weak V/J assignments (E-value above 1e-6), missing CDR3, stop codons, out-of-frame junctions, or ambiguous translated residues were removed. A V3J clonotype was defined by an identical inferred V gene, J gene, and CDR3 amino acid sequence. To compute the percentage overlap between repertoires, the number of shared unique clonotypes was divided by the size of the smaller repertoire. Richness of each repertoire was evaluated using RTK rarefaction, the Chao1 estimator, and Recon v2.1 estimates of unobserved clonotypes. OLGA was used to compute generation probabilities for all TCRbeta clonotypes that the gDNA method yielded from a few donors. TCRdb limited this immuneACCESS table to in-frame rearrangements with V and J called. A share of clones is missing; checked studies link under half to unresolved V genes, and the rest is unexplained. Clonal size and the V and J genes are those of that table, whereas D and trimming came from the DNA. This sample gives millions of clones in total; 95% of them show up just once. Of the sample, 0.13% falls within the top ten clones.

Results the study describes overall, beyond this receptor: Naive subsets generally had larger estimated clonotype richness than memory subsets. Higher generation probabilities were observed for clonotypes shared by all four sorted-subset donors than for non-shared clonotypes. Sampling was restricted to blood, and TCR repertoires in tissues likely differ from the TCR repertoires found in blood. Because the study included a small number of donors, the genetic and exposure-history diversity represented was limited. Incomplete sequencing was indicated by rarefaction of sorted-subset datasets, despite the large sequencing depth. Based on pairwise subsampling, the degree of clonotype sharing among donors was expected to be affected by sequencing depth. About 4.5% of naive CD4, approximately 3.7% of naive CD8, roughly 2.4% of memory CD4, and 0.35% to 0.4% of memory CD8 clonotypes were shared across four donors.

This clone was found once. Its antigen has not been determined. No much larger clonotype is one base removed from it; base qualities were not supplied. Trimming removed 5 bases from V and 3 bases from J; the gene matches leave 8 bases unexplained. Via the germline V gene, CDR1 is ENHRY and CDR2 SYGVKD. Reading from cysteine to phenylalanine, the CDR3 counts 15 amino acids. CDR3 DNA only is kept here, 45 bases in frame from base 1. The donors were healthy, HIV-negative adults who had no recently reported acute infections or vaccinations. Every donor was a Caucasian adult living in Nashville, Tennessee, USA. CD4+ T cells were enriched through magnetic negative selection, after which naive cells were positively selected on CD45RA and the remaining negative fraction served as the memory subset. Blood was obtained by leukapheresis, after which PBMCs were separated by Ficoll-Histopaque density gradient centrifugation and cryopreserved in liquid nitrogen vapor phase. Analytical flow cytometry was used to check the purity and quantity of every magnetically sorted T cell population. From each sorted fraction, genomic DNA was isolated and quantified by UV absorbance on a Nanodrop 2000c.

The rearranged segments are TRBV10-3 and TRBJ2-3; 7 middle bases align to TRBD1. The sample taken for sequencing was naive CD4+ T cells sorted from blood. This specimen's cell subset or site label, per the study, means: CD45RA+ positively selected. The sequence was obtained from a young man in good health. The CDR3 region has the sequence CAISRVETGTDTQYF. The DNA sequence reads TGTGCCATCAGTCGGGTTGAGACAGGGACAGATACGCAGTATTTT.